This entry concerns a single T cell receptor beta chain. Using immunoSEQ multiplex PCR, the repertoire was profiled, and TCRdb retains in-frame clones only, with some absent. This repertoire shows about 440,000 clones, approximately 90% found once; its top ten account for around 4.5%. The sample comes from a study of blood T cell repertoires in COVID-19. Study as a whole: From T cells, B-cell-depleted T cells, or PBMCs came the material, which was cDNA or gDNA.

V was shortened by 6 bases and J by 13 bases, with 14 bases between the two germline ends. CDR3 length: 11 residues. Looked up from germline, CDR1 is WNHNN and CDR2 is SYGVQD (reference sequence). This clonotype was obtained from a woman in her thirties with acute or convalescent COVID-19. The rearrangement joins TRBV10-1 to TRBJ2-3, with a weak D call TRBD2 (6 bases). Sequencing was done on a sample of peripheral blood. CDR3 sequence reads: CASRGGCGEYF. The CDR3 nucleotides read TGCGCCAGCAGGGGGGGTTGTGGTGAGTATTTT.